This T cell receptor (beta chain) was obtained from a study of regulatory T cells in long-lasting Graves disease. Building the TCR beta libraries relied on iRepertoire HTBI primers, and CDR3 regions underwent Arm-PCR. TCRdb passed the multiplex PCR reads through MiXCR, listing each CDR3 protein once. The data hold roughly 400,000 distinct CDR3 sequences, with 20% observed a single time. The CDR3 runs to 16 residues. Deletions cut 0 bases from V and 2 bases from J, with 14 bases between. Germline V gene lookup returns CDR1 SGDLS and CDR2 YYNGEE. Time point specified: persistent/refractory GD, antithyroid drugs over 5 years with positive TRAb. With RNA extracted from PBMCs as input, the TCR library was made.

The chain recombines TRBV9 with TRBJ1-2, with D maybe TRBD1 (5 bases). Sequencing was performed on peripheral blood mononuclear cells (PBMCs), taken when the disease was refractory, from a patient treated with antithyroid drugs. This sequence was found in a female donor with Graves disease. The CDR3 nucleotides read TGTGCCAGCAGCGTAGGAGCCCAGGGTCGAAACTATGGCTACACCTTC. It specifies CASSVGAQGRNYGYTF.